Below, one T cell receptor beta chain is given with its context. Antigen: not known. Molecular barcoding with unique molecular identifiers was used for the TCRbeta library. TCRdb reprocessed the PCR reads with MiXCR, giving one entry per CDR3 protein. The profile shows just under 250,000 distinct CDR3 sequences, about a quarter of them singletons. This sample was included in a study of T-cell reconstitution after alpha-beta-depleted transplantation in children. CDR3 length equals 14 residues. With 7 bases clipped from V and 8 bases from J, the junction kept 16 bases outside the gene matches. From germline, CDR1 is DFQATT and CDR2 SNEGSKA (reference sequence). Study outcomes and limitations: Most T-cell counts and diversity one year after the transplant came from T cells that were newly produced.

Here the sequenced sample was PBMCs, taken before TCRalphabeta/CD19-depleted stem cell transplant. This chain uses TRBV20-1 with TRBJ1-2, with TRBD1 matching over 7 bases. This clonotype originated in a girl aged 2-15 years with Fanconi anemia, due to receive a stem cell transplant. This chain's CDR3 is CSVRGGTEGRGYTF. The CDR3 DNA reads as TGCAGTGTCCGGGGAGGGACAGAAGGGAGGGGCTACACCTTC.